The rows below give T cell receptor beta chains drawn from one sample of a study of blood T cell repertoires in COVID-19. Generated by immunoSEQ multiplex PCR, the TCRdb table keeps only in-frame clones and is missing some. The table has just over 150,000 clones, around 91% seen once. What was sequenced was peripheral blood. These receptors all come from a woman aged 40 to 55 with acute or convalescent COVID-19. CDR3s include the opening cysteine and the closing phenylalanine or tryptophan. Fields, in order: clone size, V gene, J gene, D gene, CDR3 DNA, CDR3 protein. A D gene is named only where the DNA matches it firmly. Part of the rows lack a size; the others show once, few, many or a class for expanded clones.

clone_size: NA; v_call: TRBV7-9; j_call: TRBJ2-5; d_call: NA; cdr3_nt: TGTGCCAGCAGCTTTCTAGAGACCCAGTACTTC; cdr3_aa: CASSFLETQYF
clone_size: NA; v_call: TRBV19; j_call: TRBJ2-5; d_call: NA; cdr3_nt: TGTGCCAGTAGTAAACACCAGGGAGGAGAGACCCAGTACTTC; cdr3_aa: CASSKHQGGETQYF
clone_size: NA; v_call: TRBV6-5; j_call: TRBJ1-4; d_call: NA; cdr3_nt: TGTGCCAGCGGAAGGGGCGCGCGGGGGAATGAAAAACTGTTTTTT; cdr3_aa: CASGRGARGNEKLFF
clone_size: NA; v_call: TRBV5-1; j_call: TRBJ2-7; d_call: TRBD1; cdr3_nt: TGCGCCAGCGCGGGACAGGGGGTAAATCGGGAGCAGTACTTC; cdr3_aa: CASAGQGVNREQYF
clone_size: NA; v_call: TRBV6-5; j_call: TRBJ2-1; d_call: TRBD2; cdr3_nt: TGTGCCAGCAACTCAGCGGGGGGGACGGAGCAGTTCTTC; cdr3_aa: CASNSAGGTEQFF
clone_size: NA; v_call: TRBV6-1; j_call: TRBJ2-7; d_call: TRBD1; cdr3_nt: TGTGCCAGCAGTGAACGGGACAGGGGGGGCGTCTACGAGCAGTACTTC; cdr3_aa: CASSERDRGGVYEQYF
clone_size: NA; v_call: TRBV2; j_call: TRBJ1-6; d_call: NA; cdr3_nt: TGTGCCAGCAGTGAAGCGCTTCCGGCGGATTATTCACCCCTCCACTTT; cdr3_aa: CASSEALPADYSPLHF
clone_size: NA; v_call: TRBV24-1; j_call: TRBJ2-5; d_call: TRBD2; cdr3_nt: TGTGCCACCAGAGTGGCTAGCGGGAAAGAGACCCAGTACTTC; cdr3_aa: CATRVASGKETQYF
clone_size: NA; v_call: TRBV5-5; j_call: TRBJ1-4; d_call: TRBD1; cdr3_nt: TGTGCCAGCAGCCGGACAGGGGGATTCGGGACTAATGAAAAACTGTTTTTT; cdr3_aa: CASSRTGGFGTNEKLFF
clone_size: NA; v_call: TRBV10-1; j_call: TRBJ1-4; d_call: NA; cdr3_nt: TGCGCCAGCAGTGAGTCCACAGGGAGTAATGAAAAACTGTTTTTT; cdr3_aa: CASSESTGSNEKLFF
clone_size: NA; v_call: TRBV4-1; j_call: TRBJ2-1; d_call: TRBD2; cdr3_nt: TGCGCCAGCAGCCAAGATCGACTAGCGGGATACTACAATGAGCAGTTCTTC; cdr3_aa: CASSQDRLAGYYNEQFF
clone_size: NA; v_call: TRBV7-6; j_call: TRBJ1-1; d_call: TRBD1; cdr3_nt: TGTGCCAGCAGCTTCGGGACAGGCACTGAAGCTTTCTTT; cdr3_aa: CASSFGTGTEAFF
clone_size: NA; v_call: TRBV5-4; j_call: TRBJ2-7; d_call: NA; cdr3_nt: TGTGCCAGCAGCTCGACAGGAGCCTACGAGCAGTACTTC; cdr3_aa: CASSSTGAYEQYF
clone_size: NA; v_call: TRBV5-6; j_call: TRBJ1-5; d_call: TRBD1; cdr3_nt: TGTGCCAGCAGCAAACGGACAGGGCGGGTCGGTCAGCCCCAGCATTTT; cdr3_aa: CASSKRTGRVGQPQHF
clone_size: NA; v_call: TRBV4-2; j_call: TRBJ2-7; d_call: TRBD2; cdr3_nt: TGTGCCAGCAGCCCCCCGGAGCGGGGGGAGCAGTACTTC; cdr3_aa: CASSPPERGEQYF
clone_size: NA; v_call: TRBV5-1; j_call: TRBJ2-7; d_call: TRBD2; cdr3_nt: TGCGCCAGCAGCTTGGCCCTAGCGGGGGCCACCTACGAGCAGTACTTC; cdr3_aa: CASSLALAGATYEQYF
clone_size: NA; v_call: TRBV25-1; j_call: TRBJ2-7; d_call: NA; cdr3_nt: TGTGCCAGCAGTGAATCCCTCAGAACTAAGAAGCAGTACTTC; cdr3_aa: CASSESLRTKKQYF
clone_size: once; v_call: TRBV5-1; j_call: TRBJ2-5; d_call: TRBD1; cdr3_nt: TGCGCCAGCAGCCTGACAGGGTACCAAGAGACCCAGTACTTC; cdr3_aa: CASSLTGYQETQYF
clone_size: NA; v_call: TRBV10-3; j_call: TRBJ2-1; d_call: TRBD2; cdr3_nt: TGTGCCATCAGTGAAACAGCGGGGTACAATGAGCAGTTCTTC; cdr3_aa: CAISETAGYNEQFF
clone_size: NA; v_call: TRBV18; j_call: TRBJ1-5; d_call: NA; cdr3_nt: TGTGCCAGCTCACCGGGGGGACCGGGCCCCCAGCATTTT; cdr3_aa: CASSPGGPGPQHF
clone_size: NA; v_call: TRBV6-5; j_call: TRBJ1-2; d_call: NA; cdr3_nt: TGTGCCAGCAGTTACAATGGCCAGGGCAGTAACTATGGCTACACCTTC; cdr3_aa: CASSYNGQGSNYGYTF
clone_size: NA; v_call: TRBV7-8; j_call: TRBJ2-1; d_call: NA; cdr3_nt: TGTGCCAGCAGCCACCCGTGGGTGGCGGATAAGCTCAATGAGCAGTTCTTC; cdr3_aa: CASSHPWVADKLNEQFF
clone_size: NA; v_call: TRBV19; j_call: TRBJ2-7; d_call: TRBD2; cdr3_nt: TGTGCCAGTAGTATGCCTAGCCTCGGGACTAGCGGCGTCTACGAGCAGTACTTC; cdr3_aa: CASSMPSLGTSGVYEQYF
clone_size: NA; v_call: TRBV28; j_call: TRBJ2-7; d_call: TRBD2; cdr3_nt: TGTGCCAGCAGTTACGGGCGGGGGGAGTACGAGCAGTACTTC; cdr3_aa: CASSYGRGEYEQYF
clone_size: NA; v_call: TRBV27; j_call: TRBJ1-5; d_call: NA; cdr3_nt: TGTGCCAGCAGTAGTCTGGGGGGGCAGCCCCAGCATTTT; cdr3_aa: CASSSLGGQPQHF
clone_size: NA; v_call: TRBV3-1/TRBV3-2; j_call: TRBJ2-5; d_call: TRBD2; cdr3_nt: TGTGCCAGCAGGCGGTTAGCGGGAGTAGAAGAGACCCAGTACTTC; cdr3_aa: CASRRLAGVEETQYF
clone_size: NA; v_call: TRBV4-2; j_call: TRBJ2-1; d_call: TRBD1; cdr3_nt: TGTGCCAGCAGCCAAGAAGGGGGCACCTACAATGAGCAGTTCTTC; cdr3_aa: CASSQEGGTYNEQFF
clone_size: NA; v_call: TRBV6-5; j_call: TRBJ1-2; d_call: NA; cdr3_nt: TGTGCCAGCAGTTACTCGGCAGGGGTTAACTATGGCTACACCTTC; cdr3_aa: CASSYSAGVNYGYTF
clone_size: NA; v_call: TRBV6-5; j_call: TRBJ2-1; d_call: TRBD2; cdr3_nt: TGTGCCAGCAGCCGGACTAGGATTGGTAATGAGCAGTTCTTC; cdr3_aa: CASSRTRIGNEQFF
clone_size: NA; v_call: TRBV28; j_call: TRBJ2-7; d_call: NA; cdr3_nt: TGTGCCAGCAGTTTTCCTTACAGGACCCGGGAGCAGTACTTC; cdr3_aa: CASSFPYRTREQYF
clone_size: NA; v_call: TRBV5-6; j_call: TRBJ2-7; d_call: NA; cdr3_nt: TGTGCCAGCAGCTTGCAGGGTTACGAGCAGTACTTC; cdr3_aa: CASSLQGYEQYF
clone_size: NA; v_call: TRBV5-1; j_call: TRBJ2-1; d_call: NA; cdr3_nt: TGCGCCAGCAGGACTACAGGGTACGATGAGCAGTTCTTC; cdr3_aa: CASRTTGYDEQFF
clone_size: once; v_call: TRBV3-1/TRBV3-2; j_call: TRBJ1-2; d_call: NA; cdr3_nt: TGTGCCAGCAGCCAAGAAGACAGGCTGGGTCGCCGCACCTTC; cdr3_aa: CASSQEDRLGRRTF
clone_size: NA; v_call: TRBV6-1; j_call: TRBJ1-6; d_call: NA; cdr3_nt: TGTGCCAGCAGTGAAATGTCGAGGAGCTCGACGTCACCCCTCCACTTT; cdr3_aa: CASSEMSRSSTSPLHF
clone_size: NA; v_call: TRBV4-1; j_call: TRBJ2-7; d_call: TRBD2; cdr3_nt: TGCGCCAGCAGCGAACTAGCGCATTCCTACGAGCAGTACTTC; cdr3_aa: CASSELAHSYEQYF
clone_size: few; v_call: TRBV11-3; j_call: TRBJ1-1; d_call: TRBD1; cdr3_nt: TGTGCCAGCAGCCCTCGACAGGGGCACACTGAAGCTTTCTTT; cdr3_aa: CASSPRQGHTEAFF
clone_size: NA; v_call: TRBV19; j_call: TRBJ1-5; d_call: TRBD1; cdr3_nt: TGTGCCAGTAGTACCGGGACAGGGGGCGGTCAGCCCCAGCATTTT; cdr3_aa: CASSTGTGGGQPQHF
clone_size: NA; v_call: TRBV24-1; j_call: TRBJ2-7; d_call: TRBD1; cdr3_nt: TGTGCCACCAGTGATCCGGGACAGACAACCTACGAGCAGTACTTC; cdr3_aa: CATSDPGQTTYEQYF
clone_size: few; v_call: TRBV5-1; j_call: TRBJ2-6; d_call: TRBD1; cdr3_nt: TGCGCCAGCAGCTTGTACGGACAGGGGGCCCCAGTGCGGACTTTC; cdr3_aa: CASSLYGQGAPVRTF
clone_size: NA; v_call: TRBV10-1; j_call: TRBJ2-7; d_call: TRBD2; cdr3_nt: TGCGCCAGCAGTGAGTCGGGGGGGGATGCCTACGAGCAGTACTTC; cdr3_aa: CASSESGGDAYEQYF
clone_size: NA; v_call: TRBV7-2; j_call: TRBJ1-3; d_call: TRBD1; cdr3_nt: TGTGCCAGCAGCTTAGATCAGGGGGCGAGCTCTGGAAACACCATATATTTT; cdr3_aa: CASSLDQGASSGNTIYF
clone_size: medium-sized; v_call: TRBV5-1; j_call: TRBJ1-6; d_call: NA; cdr3_nt: TGCGCCAGCAGTAATCAGGGGAGTAATTCACCCCTCCACTTT; cdr3_aa: CASSNQGSNSPLHF
clone_size: NA; v_call: TRBV28; j_call: TRBJ2-2; d_call: TRBD2; cdr3_nt: TGTGCCAGCAGCACTAGCGGGGGGGCCGGGGAGCTGTTTTTT; cdr3_aa: CASSTSGGAGELFF
clone_size: NA; v_call: TRBV5-1; j_call: TRBJ2-1; d_call: NA; cdr3_nt: TGCGCCAGCAGCTTGCCGAGGGCCTCCTACAATGAGCAGTTCTTC; cdr3_aa: CASSLPRASYNEQFF
clone_size: few; v_call: TRBV11-3; j_call: TRBJ2-7; d_call: NA; cdr3_nt: TGTGCCAGCAGCGAAGCGAGCTACGAGCAGTACTTC; cdr3_aa: CASSEASYEQYF
clone_size: NA; v_call: TRBV18; j_call: TRBJ1-5; d_call: NA; cdr3_nt: TGTGCCAGCTCACCTACAGGGAATCAGCCCCAGCATTTT; cdr3_aa: CASSPTGNQPQHF
clone_size: NA; v_call: TRBV5-4; j_call: TRBJ2-3; d_call: TRBD2; cdr3_nt: TGTGCCAGCAGCACCGAGGGACGGGGGGGCACAGATACGCAGTATTTT; cdr3_aa: CASSTEGRGGTDTQYF
clone_size: once; v_call: TRBV12-5; j_call: TRBJ1-5; d_call: NA; cdr3_nt: TGTGCTAGTGGCTTCCTGGCAGGGGAAGGGAATCAGCCCCAGCATTTT; cdr3_aa: CASGFLAGEGNQPQHF
clone_size: once; v_call: TRBV7-3; j_call: TRBJ2-3; d_call: NA; cdr3_nt: TGTGCCAGCAGCTCAGGCGGGGGCACAGATACGCAGTATTTT; cdr3_aa: CASSSGGGTDTQYF